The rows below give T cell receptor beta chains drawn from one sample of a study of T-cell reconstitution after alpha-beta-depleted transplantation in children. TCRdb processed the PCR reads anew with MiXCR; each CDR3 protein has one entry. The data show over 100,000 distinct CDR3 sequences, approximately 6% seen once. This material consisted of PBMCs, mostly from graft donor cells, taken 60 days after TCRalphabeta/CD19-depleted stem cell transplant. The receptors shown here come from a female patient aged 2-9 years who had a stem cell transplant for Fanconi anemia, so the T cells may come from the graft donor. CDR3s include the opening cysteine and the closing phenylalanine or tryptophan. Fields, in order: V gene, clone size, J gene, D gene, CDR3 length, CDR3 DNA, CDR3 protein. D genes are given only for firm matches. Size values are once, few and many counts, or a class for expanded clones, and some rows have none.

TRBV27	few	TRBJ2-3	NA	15	TGTGCCAGCGGTTTGGCCGGGGGCGGGCCAGATACGCAGTATTTT	CASGLAGGGPDTQYF
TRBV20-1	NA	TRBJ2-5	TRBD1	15	TGCAGTGCTAGTGTCGGGACAGGGGCCGGAGAGACCCAGTACTTC	CSASVGTGAGETQYF
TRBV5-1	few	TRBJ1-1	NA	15	TGCGCCAGCAGCCCGACGGACATGGTGAACACTGAAGCTTTCTTT	CASSPTDMVNTEAFF
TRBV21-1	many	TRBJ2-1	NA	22	TGTGCCAGCAGCAATAGTCGGGTCCCTAGCGGGGGGGTTCTTAGCTCCTACAATGAGCAGTTCTTC	CASSNSRVPSGGVLSSYNEQFF
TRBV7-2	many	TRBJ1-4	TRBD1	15	TGTGCCAGCAGCTTAGGAGGGACAGCTAATGAAAAACTGTTTTTT	CASSLGGTANEKLFF
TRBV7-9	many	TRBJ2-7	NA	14	TGTGCCAGCAGCTTAGCGGGGGACGTGGACGAGCAGTACTTC	CASSLAGDVDEQYF
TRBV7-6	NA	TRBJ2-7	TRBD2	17	TGTGCCAGCAGCCCGAGACTAGCGGGAGCCCCCACCTACGAGCAGTACTTC	CASSPRLAGAPTYEQYF
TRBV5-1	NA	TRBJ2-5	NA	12	TGCGCCAGCAGCGCGGACCGAGTCCCCCAGTACTTC	CASSADRVPQYF
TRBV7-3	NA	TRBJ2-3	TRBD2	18	TGTGCCAGCAGCTCACCAAGACTAGCGGGGGGTAGCACAGATACGCAGTATTTT	CASSSPRLAGGSTDTQYF
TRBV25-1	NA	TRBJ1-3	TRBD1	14	TGTGCCAGCAGTAAACCGGGACAGAGAAACACCATATATTTT	CASSKPGQRNTIYF
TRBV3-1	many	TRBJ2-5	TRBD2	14	TGTGCCAGCAGTCCCTCGGGACTAGTGGAGACCCAGTACTTC	CASSPSGLVETQYF
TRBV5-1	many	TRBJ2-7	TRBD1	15	TGCGCCAGCAGCTTGAGCCCGACAGGGCCTTACGAGCAGTACTTC	CASSLSPTGPYEQYF
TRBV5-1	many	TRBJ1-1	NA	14	TGCGCCAGCAGCAGAGACACCGTGAACACTGAAGCTTTCTTT	CASSRDTVNTEAFF
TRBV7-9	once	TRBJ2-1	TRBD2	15	TGTGCCATCAGCTTAGGCGGGGGCTCCTACAATGAGCAGTTCTTC	CAISLGGGSYNEQFF
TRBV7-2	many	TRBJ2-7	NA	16	TGTGCCAGCAGCTTAGTCCAGGACCGAAGGGGCTACGAGCAGTACTTC	CASSLVQDRRGYEQYF
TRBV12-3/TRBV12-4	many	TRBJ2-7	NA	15	TGTGCCAGCAGTTTGGGTGGGGCTCGAAGCTACGAGCAGTACTTC	CASSLGGARSYEQYF
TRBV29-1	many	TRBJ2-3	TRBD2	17	TGCAGCGTTGAAGGGCAGCGTCTAGCGGGAGGAACAGATACGCAGTATTTT	CSVEGQRLAGGTDTQYF
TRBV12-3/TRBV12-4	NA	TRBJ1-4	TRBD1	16	TGTGCCAGCAGTTTAACCCCGGGACAGGGGCGTGAAAAACTGTTTTTT	CASSLTPGQGREKLFF
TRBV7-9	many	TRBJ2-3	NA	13	TGTGCCAGCAGCTTCGGGGGCACAGATACGCAGTATTTT	CASSFGGTDTQYF
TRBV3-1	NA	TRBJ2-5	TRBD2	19	TGTGCCAGCAGCCAAGGAGGATTGAGACTAGCGGGGAGCCAAGAGACCCAGTACTTC	CASSQGGLRLAGSQETQYF
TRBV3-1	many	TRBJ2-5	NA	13	TGTGCCAGCAGCCCACCTTCCCAGGAGACCCAGTACTTC	CASSPPSQETQYF
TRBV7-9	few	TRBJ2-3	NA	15	TGTGCCAGCAGCATACTCTCCAGGGCCACAGATACGCAGTATTTT	CASSILSRATDTQYF